These 27 T cell receptor beta chains were all obtained from the same sample, sequenced in a study of control samples from healthy donors and cancer patients. The assay was immunoSEQ multiplex PCR, and TCRdb's table has in-frame clones only and misses some. The sample records over 150,000 clones, approximately 96% being singletons. What was sequenced was blood. The receptors stem from a woman aged 25-40 years in good health.

This chain links TRBV28 with TRBJ1-2; D might be TRBD1 (6 bases). Germline-derived CDR1 and CDR2 are MDHEN and SYDVKM. The CDR3 covers 14 residues. Trimming took off 2 bases at V and 0 bases at J, with 7 bases between the two ends. The CDR3 nucleotides are TGTGCCAGCAGTTTACAGGGGACTAACTATGGCTACACCTTC. It yields the protein CASSLQGTNYGYTF.

The J gene is TRBJ1-5, the V gene TRBV2; 8 nucleotides line up with TRBD1. Germline trimming cut 5 bases from V and 4 bases from J; bases unmatched to any gene: 4. Germline lookup yields CDR1 SNHLY and CDR2 FYNNEI. CDR3 length: 14 residues. CDR3 protein: CASSPDRVNQPQHF. CDR3 coding DNA: TGTGCCAGCAGTCCGGACAGGGTAAATCAGCCCCAGCATTTT.

The rearrangement uses TRBV18 and TRBJ1-6; 10 bases match TRBD1. V shed 6 bases, J shed 7 bases, and the junction held 3 bases outside the gene matches. Germline V gene lookup returns CDR1 KGHSH and CDR2 LQKENI. The CDR3 totals 14 residues. The CDR3 DNA reads as TGTGCCAGCTCGGGACAGGGGTGGAATTCACCCCTCCACTTT. This codes for CASSGQGWNSPLHF.

The chain carries TRBV4-1 and TRBJ1-1, with D possibly matching TRBD1 (6 bases). The V and J ends lost 4 bases and 6 bases respectively, with 9 bases between them. The length of the CDR3 is 12 residues. Germline CDR1 MGHRA, CDR2 YSYEKL. DNA for the CDR3: TGCGCCAGCAGCCCCGAGGGGGCTGAAGCTTTCTTT. Residues: CASSPEGAEAFF.

The J gene is TRBJ1-5, the V gene TRBV6-5; D might be TRBD1 (5 bases). This CDR3 has 14 amino acids. The V gene lost 6 bases and the J gene lost 5 bases, with 14 bases spanning the gap. In germline, CDR1 is MNHEY, CDR2 SVGAGI. CDR3 DNA: TGTGCCAGCAGACGGGACGGACTTCATCAGCCCCAGCATTTT. This sequence encodes CASRRDGLHQPQHF.

V usage is TRBV6-5 and J usage is TRBJ1-5; the D is unclear. The CDR3 is 13 residues long. Per the germline V gene, CDR1 is MNHEY and CDR2 is SVGAGI. V was shortened by 10 bases and J by 6 bases, with 16 bases between the two germline ends. This CDR3 reads CATGGARGQPQHF. Written as DNA, the CDR3 is TGTGCCACCGGAGGTGCCCGAGGTCAGCCCCAGCATTTT.

The V and J genes are TRBV18 and TRBJ2-1, with D possibly called TRBD1 or TRBD2 (5 bases each). V was trimmed by 0 bases and J by 6 bases, leaving 9 bases between them. The CDR3 consists of 14 residues. Germline CDR1 and CDR2: KGHSH and LQKENI. The CDR3 protein is CASSPPLGTNEQFF. As DNA, the CDR3 is TGTGCCAGCTCACCACCGTTAGGGACCAATGAGCAGTTCTTC.

The rearrangement joins TRBV4-1 to TRBJ1-1; no clear D gene. The CDR3 is 16 amino acids. V was clipped by 4 bases and J by 0 bases, with 15 bases between them. Germline CDR1 reads MGHRA; CDR2 reads YSYEKL. CDR3: CASSPRFLALNTEAFF. CDR3 in DNA: TGCGCCAGCAGCCCACGATTTCTAGCCCTGAACACTGAAGCTTTCTTT.

V gene TRBV30 combines with J gene TRBJ2-2, with 9 nucleotides matching TRBD2. In germline, CDR1 is GTSNPN, CDR2 SVGIG (reference sequence). This CDR3 has 16 amino acids. V lost 0 bases to trimming and J lost 6 bases; unmatched junction nucleotides: 8. The CDR3 nucleotides are TGTGCCTGGAGTGTAGCTCGGGCGGGAGGGCCCGGGGAGCTGTTTTTT. Its protein is CAWSVARAGGPGELFF.

This clone was seen just once. This chain links TRBV5-6 with TRBJ2-5, with TRBD2 matching over 13 bases. Trimming at V came to 4 bases and at J to 5 bases, leaving 8 bases not matched to a gene. The CDR3 length is 16 residues. Germline lookup yields CDR1 SGHDT and CDR2 YYEEEE. The CDR3 protein is CASSTRTSGSTETQYF. CDR3 DNA sequence: TGTGCCAGCAGCACGAGGACTAGCGGGAGTACGGAGACCCAGTACTTC.

The chain recombines TRBV5-1 with TRBJ1-2; 7 bases match TRBD1. The CDR3 consists of 14 residues. Losses at the gene ends were 6 bases for V and 3 bases for J; bases not matched to a gene: 8. In germline, CDR1 is SGHRS, CDR2 YFSETQ. The CDR3 sequence is CASTYDRVDYGYTF. DNA of the CDR3: TGCGCCAGCACCTATGACAGGGTGGACTATGGCTACACCTTC.

This rearrangement joins TRBV19 to TRBJ2-1, with TRBD1 identical over 7 bases. This CDR3 contains 17 residues. The J segment lost 8 bases and the V segment lost 4 bases, leaving 17 bases of the junction unmatched. Germline CDR1 and CDR2: LNHDA and SQIVND (reference sequence). This CDR3 is CASSTLWTGLGIYEQFF. CDR3 DNA: TGTGCCAGTAGTACACTTTGGACAGGCCTCGGGATCTATGAGCAGTTCTTC.

The chain uses TRBV4-1 and TRBJ2-1, with 9 bases identical to TRBD2. The junction had 8 bases not matched to a gene; V was cut back by 0 bases and J by 2 bases. The CDR3 has 18 amino acids. CDR1 and CDR2 (germline): MGHRA, YSYEKL. The CDR3 region is CASSQDPRGRGAYNEQFF. The CDR3, as DNA: TGCGCCAGCAGCCAAGATCCTCGCGGGAGGGGAGCCTACAATGAGCAGTTCTTC.

The J gene is TRBJ2-3, the V gene TRBV5-1, with TRBD1 identical over 11 bases. The CDR3 has 18 amino acids. The ends lost 1 base at V and 5 bases at J; junction bases unmatched: 12. Germline CDR1 and CDR2: SGHRS and YFSETQ. The CDR3 DNA reads as TGCGCCAGCAGCTTGAAGAGGACAGGGGGCGTCCAGGGAGATACGCAGTATTTT. It is translated as CASSLKRTGGVQGDTQYF.

The V call is TRBV10-1, the J call TRBJ2-3, with TRBD2 identical over 9 bases. The CDR3 is 16 residues long. The J segment lost 11 bases and the V segment lost 2 bases, leaving 14 bases of the junction unmatched. The V gene's germline CDR1 is WNHNN and CDR2 SYGVQD (reference sequence). This CDR3 is CASSEMLSGRRSGQYF. CDR3 sequence (DNA): TGCGCCAGCAGTGAGATGTTAAGCGGGAGGAGGTCGGGGCAGTATTTT.

The chain has TRBV12-5 and TRBJ1-3; 9 positions match TRBD1. Trimming cost V 6 bases and J 1 base; bases outside gene matches: 7. The CDR3 is 16 residues long. Germline V gene data show CDR1 as LGHNT and CDR2 as FRNRAP. CDR3 in amino acids: CASGQDRGDSGNTIYF. The CDR3 DNA follows: TGTGCTAGTGGCCAAGACAGGGGGGATTCTGGAAACACCATATATTTT. The complete variable domain, with remaining parts taken from reference TRBV12-5 and TRBJ1-3, reads DARVTQTPRHKVTEMGQEVTMRCQPILGHNTVFWYRQTMMQGLELLAYFRNRAPLDDSGMPKDRFSAEMPDATLATLKIQPSEPRDSAVYFCASGQDRGDSGNTIYFGEGSWLTVV.

The chain carries TRBV2 and TRBJ2-3, with D unresolved. CDR1 and CDR2 from the germline V gene are SNHLY and FYNNEI. The CDR3 contains 15 residues. V lost 2 bases and J 1 base, leaving 10 bases between the germline ends. DNA for the CDR3: TGTGCCAGCAGTGAAAGAACTGGAGGCACAGATACGCAGTATTTT. It is translated as CASSERTGGTDTQYF.

J is TRBJ2-2 and V is TRBV6-6; D uncertain. V was pared by 8 bases and J by 1 base, with 8 bases between. Germline V gene lookup returns CDR1 MNHNY and CDR2 SVGAGI (reference sequence). This CDR3 spans 13 amino acids. The CDR3 sequence is CASQPQNTGELFF. The DNA of the CDR3 is TGTGCCAGCCAACCCCAGAACACCGGGGAGCTGTTTTTT.

This clone was seen a single time. The gene calls are TRBV5-3 and TRBJ1-4; TRBD1 agrees at 7 bases. TRBV5-3 is designated an ORF whose function remains uncertain. V trimming: 4 bases; J trimming: 4 bases; junction bases outside the gene matches: 7. CDR3 length: 15 amino acids. Written as DNA, the CDR3 is TGTGCCAGAAGCCAAACGGGACAGTGTAATGAAAAACTGTTTTTT. Translating gives CARSQTGQCNEKLFF.

Here the CDR3 DNA reads TGTGCCAGCTCACGAGGACAGGGAGTCGACGAGCAGTACTTC. This sequence encodes CASSRGQGVDEQYF. The chain uses TRBV18 and TRBJ2-7; 8 bases map to TRBD1. V trimming: 4 bases; J trimming: 5 bases; junction bases outside the gene matches: 7. The length of the CDR3 is 14 residues. CDR1 is KGHSH and CDR2 is LQKENI in the germline V gene.

The chain joins TRBV24-1 to TRBJ2-3, with D perhaps given as TRBD1 or TRBD2 (5 bases each). The CDR3 spans 15 residues. CDR1 is KGHDR and CDR2 is SFDVKD in the germline V gene. V was shortened by 3 bases and J by 5 bases, with 14 bases between the two germline ends. The CDR3, as DNA: TGTGCCACCAGTGATACCCGGCATGGGGGAGATACGCAGTATTTT. Its protein is CATSDTRHGGDTQYF.

The gene calls are TRBV6-2 or TRBV6-3 and TRBJ1-1; no clear D gene. This CDR3 has 14 residues. V lost 2 bases and J lost 0, with 7 bases in between. Germline assignment: CDR1 MNHEY and CDR2 SVGEGT. The CDR3 reads CASSYEGLNTEAFF. CDR3 DNA sequence: TGTGCCAGCAGTTACGAAGGTTTGAACACTGAAGCTTTCTTT.

V usage is TRBV3-1 (or the pseudogene TRBV3-2) and J usage is TRBJ2-2, with 7 positions matching TRBD2. This CDR3 is 13 amino acids long. V shed 6 bases, J shed 7 bases, and the junction held 5 bases outside the gene matches. Germline V gene sequence: CDR1 LGHDT, CDR2 YNNKEL (reference sequence). As DNA, the CDR3 is TGTGCCAGCAGGGCGGGAGTTATCGGGGAGCTGTTTTTT. It encodes CASRAGVIGELFF.

CDR3 bases: TGTGCCAGCAGTCCCAGGGTGGAGGAAAAACTGTTTTTT. This encodes CASSPRVEEKLFF. The gene calls are TRBV6-5 and TRBJ1-4; tentatively, D is TRBD1 (5 bases). The CDR3 loop spans 13 amino acids. Germline V lookup: CDR1 MNHEY, CDR2 SVGAGI. The V end was cut by 5 bases, the J end by 8 bases, with 12 bases between.

This clone came up once. CDR3 sequence: CASSLGTAPPQHF. CDR3 nucleotides: TGTGCCAGCAGCCTGGGGACGGCACCTCCCCAGCATTTT. The rearrangement uses TRBV28 and TRBJ1-5; maybe TRBD1 (5 bases). The CDR3 spans 13 residues. From germline, CDR1 is MDHEN and CDR2 SYDVKM. Trimming took off 6 bases at V and 10 bases at J, with 16 bases between the two ends.

The gene calls are TRBV14 and TRBJ2-7; TRBD1 might be the D (5 bases). The germline V and J ends were trimmed by 1 base and 3 bases, with 16 bases remaining between them. This CDR3 spans 16 amino acids. Germline values: CDR1 SGHDN, CDR2 FVKESK. CDR3 region: CASSQGLGPEGYEQYF. Here the CDR3 DNA reads TGTGCCAGCAGCCAAGGACTGGGGCCGGAAGGCTACGAGCAGTACTTC.

This chain connects TRBV29-1 to TRBJ2-5, with D perhaps matching TRBD2 (6 bases). V dropped 1 base and J dropped 1 base, with 13 bases sitting between them. Per the germline V gene, CDR1 is SQVTM and CDR2 is ANQGSEA. CDR3 size: 15 residues. The CDR3 is CSVEAHLAVQETQYF. CDR3 DNA: TGCAGCGTTGAAGCTCACTTAGCGGTCCAAGAGACCCAGTACTTC. Looking up the rest from reference TRBV29-1 and TRBJ2-5 gives the full variable domain: SAVISQKPSRDICQRGTSLTIQCQVDSQVTMMFWYRQQPGQSLTLIATANQGSEATYESGFVIDKFPISRPNLTFSTLTVSNMSPEDSSIYLCSVEAHLAVQETQYFGPGTRLLVL.